A single sample gave rise to the 4 T cell receptor beta chains below, sequenced in a study of cytomegalovirus exposure and HLA in healthy donors. Both 60 Vbeta primers and 13 Jbeta primers went into the PCR. The table came from immunoSEQ multiplex PCR; TCRdb's copy has only in-frame clones and leaves some out. The sample contains 150,000 to 200,000 clones, roughly 80% of which appear only once. The specimen was PBMCs. These receptors were obtained from a woman aged 18-30 years in good health and CMV-seronegative.

The chain recombines TRBV7-9 with TRBJ2-2; TRBD2 agrees at 9 bases. The junction had 10 bases not matched to a gene; V was cut back by 7 bases and J by 7 bases. Germline lookup yields CDR1 SEHNR and CDR2 FQNEAQ (reference sequence). This CDR3 has 15 residues. CDR3 DNA sequence: TGTGCCAGCAAGCGTAGCGGGAGTGAGGGCGGGGAGCTGTTTTTT. This encodes CASKRSGSEGGELFF.

This clone was seen once. V usage is TRBV10-3 and J usage is TRBJ2-7; TRBD1 matches 11 bases. The ends lost 4 bases at V and 0 bases at J; junction bases unmatched: 5. The CDR3 sequence is 16 residues long. Germline loops: CDR1 ENHRY, CDR2 SYGVKD. This CDR3 is CAISASGTGGSYEQYV. CDR3 coding DNA: TGTGCCATCAGTGCATCAGGGACAGGGGGCTCCTACGAGCAGTACGTC.

V usage is TRBV27 and J usage is TRBJ1-2; the D is unclear. The V end lost 6 bases, the J end lost 4 bases, and 9 bases lay between the germline ends. The CDR3 loop spans 12 amino acids. CDR1 is MNHEY, CDR2 SMNVEV, per germline (reference sequence). CDR3 protein: CASRVYSYGYTF. The CDR3 DNA sequence: TGTGCCAGCAGAGTTTATAGCTATGGCTACACCTTC.

The chain uses TRBV28 and TRBJ1-3, with 8 bases identical to TRBD1. The CDR3 sequence is 16 residues long. V gave up 5 bases and J gave up 0 bases; unmatched junction bases: 6. The germline V gene has CDR1 MDHEN and CDR2 SYDVKM. CDR3 amino acids: CASSRDRPSSGNTIYF. The CDR3, as DNA: TGTGCCAGCAGTAGGGACAGGCCCAGCTCTGGAAACACCATATATTTT. Combining the CDR3 with reference TRBV28 and TRBJ1-3 gives the whole variable domain DVKVTQSSRYLVKRTGEKVFLECVQDMDHENMFWYRQDPGLGLRLIYFSYDVKMKEKGDIPEGYSVSREKKERFSLILESASTNQTSMYLCASSRDRPSSGNTIYFGEGSWLTVV.